This T cell receptor (beta chain) comes out of a study of cytomegalovirus exposure and HLA in healthy donors. Vbeta (60) and Jbeta (13) primers were used in the PCR. Produced via immunoSEQ multiplex PCR; TCRdb's table is partial and in-frame only. The sample shows around 200,000 clones, and 0.9% to 1.4% sits with its ten largest clones. This CDR3 comprises 14 residues. J was trimmed by 3 bases and V by 5 bases; bases with no gene match: 4. Germline values: CDR1 SGHTS, CDR2 YDEGEE. About this clone: Its matching antigen is unknown.

Study outcomes and limitations: Reports described diagnosis of cytomegalovirus status by the classifier as highly specific and sensitive. Donor immune exposure was known only as CMV serostatus. Specific recognition of CMV antigens was confirmed in vitro for a few chains (all CMV-associated).

This clonotype was obtained from a girl aged 2 to 10 in good health and CMV-seropositive. This rearrangement joins TRBV5-8 to TRBJ1-5; 8 positions agree with TRBD1. The sample consisted of PBMCs. CDR3 in amino acids: CASSYRGANQPQHF. The CDR3 nucleotides are TGTGCCAGCAGTTACAGGGGGGCCAATCAGCCCCAGCATTTT. The whole variable domain, remainder taken from reference TRBV5-8 and TRBJ1-5, is EAGVTQSPTHLIKTRGQQATLRCSPISGHTSVYWYQQALGLGLQFLLWYDEGEERNRGNFPPRFSGRQFPNYSSELNVNALELEDSALYLCASSYRGANQPQHFGDGTRLSIL.